This T cell receptor (beta chain) was sequenced during a study of molecular identifiers for immune sequencing clone quantification. The sample holds a few counts of this clonotype. TCRdb re-analysed the PCR reads in MiXCR, keeping a single row per CDR3 protein. The sample records 60,000 to 70,000 distinct CDR3 sequences, about 17% being singletons. This sequence originates from a human donor in good health. Some libraries in this study had Jurkat cell RNA spiked in. Sequencing was performed on naive CD8+ T cells from blood, with Jurkat cell RNA spiked in. Regarding subset: FACS-sorted CD8+CD4-CCR7+CD45RA+ naive T cells.

CDR3 coding DNA: TGTGCCAGCAGTCCCACCGGAGTGGAGCAGTTCTTC. It translates to CASSPTGVEQFF. This chain connects TRBV9 to TRBJ2-1; the D is unclear. The V and J ends lost 5 bases and 10 bases respectively, with 13 bases between them. CDR1 and CDR2 from the germline V gene are SGDLS and YYNGEE. The CDR3 spans 12 residues.